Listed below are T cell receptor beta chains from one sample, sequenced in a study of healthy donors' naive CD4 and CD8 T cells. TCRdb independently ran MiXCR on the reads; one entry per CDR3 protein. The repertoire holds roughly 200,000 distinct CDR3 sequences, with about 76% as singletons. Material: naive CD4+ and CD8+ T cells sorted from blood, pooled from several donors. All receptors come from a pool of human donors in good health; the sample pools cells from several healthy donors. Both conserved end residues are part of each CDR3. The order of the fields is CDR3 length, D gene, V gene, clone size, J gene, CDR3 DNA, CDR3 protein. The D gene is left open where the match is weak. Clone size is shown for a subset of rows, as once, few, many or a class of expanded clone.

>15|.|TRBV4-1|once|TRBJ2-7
TGCGCCAGCAGCCTACTCAACGGACCTTCATACGAGCAGTACTTC
CASSLLNGPSYEQYF
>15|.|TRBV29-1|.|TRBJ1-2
TGCAGCGTTGAAGATAGACAGCTAAACCCCTATGGCTACACCTTC
CSVEDRQLNPYGYTF
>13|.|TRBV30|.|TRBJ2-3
TGTGCCTGGAGTGTATTGGTGGTGGATACGCAGTATTTT
CAWSVLVVDTQYF
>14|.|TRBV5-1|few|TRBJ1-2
TGCGCCAGCAGCTTGGAGGGCAGGGGCGGTGGCTACACCTTC
CASSLEGRGGGYTF
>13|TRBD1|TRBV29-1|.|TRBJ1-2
TGCAGCGTTGAGAGACAGGGGGACTATGGCTACACCTTC
CSVERQGDYGYTF
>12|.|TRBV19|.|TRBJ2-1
TGTGCCAGTAGGGACAGCTACAATGAGCAGTTCTTC
CASRDSYNEQFF
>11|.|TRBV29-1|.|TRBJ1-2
TGCAGCGTGAGGGAGGACTATGGCTACACCTTC
CSVREDYGYTF
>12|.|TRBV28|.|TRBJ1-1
TGTGCCAGCAGTTTGAACTCTGTTGAAGCTTTCTTT
CASSLNSVEAFF
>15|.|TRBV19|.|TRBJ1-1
TGTGCCAGTAGTCTCTCGACGGATCCGAACACTGAAGCTTTCTTT
CASSLSTDPNTEAFF
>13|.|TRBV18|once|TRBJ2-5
TGTGCCAGCTTCAACGGGGGAAGAGAGACCCAGTACTTC
CASFNGGRETQYF
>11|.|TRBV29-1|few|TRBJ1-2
TGCAGCGTTGAAGGGGGGCTTGGCTACACCTTC
CSVEGGLGYTF
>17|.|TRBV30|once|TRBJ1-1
TGTGCCTGGAGTGAGAGCCTGCCGGACAGATTTCTCTTACAAGCTTTCTTT
CAWSESLPDRFLLQAFF
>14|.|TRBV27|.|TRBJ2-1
TGTGCCAGCAGTTTAATCAGGGGTTTGAGAAAGCAGTTCTTC
CASSLIRGLRKQFF
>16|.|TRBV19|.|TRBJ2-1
TGTGCCAGTAGTTTCAGTTTTCAGACCCCGTACAATGAGCAGTTCTTC
CASSFSFQTPYNEQFF
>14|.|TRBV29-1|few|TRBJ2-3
TGCAGCGTTGAAGGGGGACGGCTCACAGATACGCAGTATTTT
CSVEGGRLTDTQYF
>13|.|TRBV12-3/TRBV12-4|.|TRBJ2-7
TGTGCCAGCAGTTTGATTATGGCGGGGGAGCAGTACTTC
CASSLIMAGEQYF
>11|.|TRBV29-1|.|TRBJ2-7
TGCAGCGCTGACAAATTAGGCGAGCAGTACTTC
CSADKLGEQYF
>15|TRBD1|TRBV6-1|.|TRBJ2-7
TGTGCCAGCAGTTCATCGGGACAGGGAGTCTACGAGCAGTACTTC
CASSSSGQGVYEQYF
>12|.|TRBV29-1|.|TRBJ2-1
TGCAGCGTTGAGGATAGCCGGCCTGAGCAGTTCTTC
CSVEDSRPEQFF
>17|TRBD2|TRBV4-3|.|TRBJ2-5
TGCGCCAGCAGCCAAGAACTAGCGGGAGGGCCGCGGGAGACCCAGTACTTC
CASSQELAGGPRETQYF
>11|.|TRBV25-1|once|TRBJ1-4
TGTGCCAGCAGTGACGCAAAGAAACTGTTTTTT
CASSDAKKLFF
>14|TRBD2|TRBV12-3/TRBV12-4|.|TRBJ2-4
TGTGCCAGCACCGGACTAGCGGGGCAAAACATTCAGTACTTC
CASTGLAGQNIQYF
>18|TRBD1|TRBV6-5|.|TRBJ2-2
TGTGCCAGCAGTGCAGCCGGGACAGGGACCCCGAACACCGGGGAGCTGTTTTTT
CASSAAGTGTPNTGELFF
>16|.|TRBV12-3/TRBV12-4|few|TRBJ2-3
TGTGCCAGCAGTTTTTTCAGGGCCCACAGCACAGATACGCAGTATTTT
CASSFFRAHSTDTQYF
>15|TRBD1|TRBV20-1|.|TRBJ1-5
TGCAGTGCAACAAGTACAGGGGTTGGCAATCAGCCCCAGCATTTT
CSATSTGVGNQPQHF
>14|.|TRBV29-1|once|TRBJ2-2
TGCAGCGTTGAAGTCGGAGCGAACACCGGGGAGCTGTTTTTT
CSVEVGANTGELFF
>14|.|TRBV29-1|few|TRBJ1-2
TGCAGCGTTGAAGAAGGAAGGGAACGGGGTGGCTACACCTTC
CSVEEGRERGGYTF
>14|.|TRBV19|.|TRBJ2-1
TGTGCCAGTAGTATCAGGGGCTCTAAGAATGAGCAGTTCTTC
CASSIRGSKNEQFF
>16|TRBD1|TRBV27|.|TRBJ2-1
TGTGCCAGCAGCCTAGGGGGCCTAAGGACCTACAATGAGCAGTTCTTC
CASSLGGLRTYNEQFF
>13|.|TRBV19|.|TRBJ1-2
TGTGCCAGTAGTATGGGCAGACACTATGGCTACACCTTC
CASSMGRHYGYTF
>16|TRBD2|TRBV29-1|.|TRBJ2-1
TGCAGCACCCGGGGAGTCAGCGGGAGGTCCTACAATGAGCAGTTCTTC
CSTRGVSGRSYNEQFF
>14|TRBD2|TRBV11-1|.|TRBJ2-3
TGTGCCAGCAGCCGTGGACTAGCGACGGATACGCAGTATTTT
CASSRGLATDTQYF
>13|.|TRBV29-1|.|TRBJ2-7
TGCAGCGTGAAAAGGGCCGACGGTTACGAGCAGTACTTC
CSVKRADGYEQYF
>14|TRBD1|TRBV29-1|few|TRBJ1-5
TGCAGCGTTGCTGGGACAGGCCCAAATCAGCCCCAGCATTTT
CSVAGTGPNQPQHF
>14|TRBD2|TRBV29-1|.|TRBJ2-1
TGCAGCGTTGATAGAGGTAGCGGGAGTAATGAGCAGTTCTTC
CSVDRGSGSNEQFF
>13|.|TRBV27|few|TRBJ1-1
TGTGCCAGCAGGCCGGAGGGAAACACTGAAGCTTTCTTT
CASRPEGNTEAFF
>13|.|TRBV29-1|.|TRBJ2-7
TGCAGCGTTGATACCAGGGCCGCCTACGAGCAGTACTTC
CSVDTRAAYEQYF
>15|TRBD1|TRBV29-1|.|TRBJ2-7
TGCAGCGTGGTACCGGGACAGGGGGCAAACTACGAGCAGTACTTC
CSVVPGQGANYEQYF
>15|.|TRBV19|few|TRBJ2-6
TGTGCCAGTAGTATCGTTAGCTCTGGGGCCAACGTCCTGACTTTC
CASSIVSSGANVLTF
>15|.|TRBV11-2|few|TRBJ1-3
TGTGCCAGCAGCTTAGGCGGGACACCTGGAAACACCATATATTTT
CASSLGGTPGNTIYF
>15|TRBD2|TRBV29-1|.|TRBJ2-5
TGCAGCGCCGGGGCCCTACTAGCGGCGTGGGAGACCCAGTACTTC
CSAGALLAAWETQYF
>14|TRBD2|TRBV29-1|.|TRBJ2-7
TGCAGCGTAAACCCGGGACTAGCGGGACACGAGCAGTACTTC
CSVNPGLAGHEQYF
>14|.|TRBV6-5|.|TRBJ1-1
TGTGCCAGCAGTTACCCGGGGGTGAACACTGAAGCTTTCTTT
CASSYPGVNTEAFF
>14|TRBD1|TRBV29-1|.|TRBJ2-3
TGCAGCGTTGATCGAGACAGGGGGCGTCCCACGCAGTATTTT
CSVDRDRGRPTQYF
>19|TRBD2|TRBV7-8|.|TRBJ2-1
TGTGCCAGCAGCCCGCGGACTAGCGGGAGCTTTAGTATTGCGAATGAGCAGTTCTTC
CASSPRTSGSFSIANEQFF
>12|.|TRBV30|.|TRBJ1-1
TGTGCCTGGAGTGCCCCGAACACTGAAGCTTTCTTT
CAWSAPNTEAFF
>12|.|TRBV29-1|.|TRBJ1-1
TGCAGCACAGAAGGGGTTCAGAACGCACCGCGTTTT
CSTEGVQNAPRF
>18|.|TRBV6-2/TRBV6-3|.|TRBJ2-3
TGTGCCAGCAGTACCCCGGAGGAGTCGGAGTTGGCCACAGATACGCAGTATTTT
CASSTPEESELATDTQYF
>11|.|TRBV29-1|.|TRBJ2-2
TGCAGCGGCATGGACACCGGGGAGCTGTTTTTT
CSGMDTGELFF
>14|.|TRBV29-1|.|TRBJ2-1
TGCAGCGTTGAATCCCGGGAGTCGAGCGATGAGCAGTTCTTC
CSVESRESSDEQFF
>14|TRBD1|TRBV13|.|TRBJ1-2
TGTGCCAGCAGCTTGGGTCAGGGGGCACGAGGCTACACCTTC
CASSLGQGARGYTF
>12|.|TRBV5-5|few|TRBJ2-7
TGTGCCAGCACTCCAGGGAGCTACGAGCAGTACTTC
CASTPGSYEQYF
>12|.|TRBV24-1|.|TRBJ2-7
TGTGCCACCAGTGATTTGCAAAGCGAGCAGTACTTC
CATSDLQSEQYF
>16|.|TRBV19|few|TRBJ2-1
TGTGCCAGTAGTATAATACAGGGTATCACCTACAATGAGCAGTTCTTC
CASSIIQGITYNEQFF
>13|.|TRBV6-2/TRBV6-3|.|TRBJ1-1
TGTGCCAGTACCGGCGGCAGGGGTTTTGAAGCTTTCTTT
CASTGGRGFEAFF
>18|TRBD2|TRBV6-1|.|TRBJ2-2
TGTGCCAGCAGTGCCGGAGCGGGAGGGTATGCTCACACCGGGGAGCTGTTTTTT
CASSAGAGGYAHTGELFF
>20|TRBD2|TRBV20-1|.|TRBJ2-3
TGCAGTGCTAGACCTCCAGGACTAGCGGGAGGTACAACTAGCACAGATACGCAGTATTTT
CSARPPGLAGGTTSTDTQYF
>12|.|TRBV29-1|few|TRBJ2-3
TGCAGCGTGTACACCCGCACAGATACGCAGTATTTT
CSVYTRTDTQYF
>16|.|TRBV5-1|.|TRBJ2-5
TGCGCCAGCAGCTTTGCTACAGGTTCGGGAAGAGAGACCCAGTACTTC
CASSFATGSGRETQYF